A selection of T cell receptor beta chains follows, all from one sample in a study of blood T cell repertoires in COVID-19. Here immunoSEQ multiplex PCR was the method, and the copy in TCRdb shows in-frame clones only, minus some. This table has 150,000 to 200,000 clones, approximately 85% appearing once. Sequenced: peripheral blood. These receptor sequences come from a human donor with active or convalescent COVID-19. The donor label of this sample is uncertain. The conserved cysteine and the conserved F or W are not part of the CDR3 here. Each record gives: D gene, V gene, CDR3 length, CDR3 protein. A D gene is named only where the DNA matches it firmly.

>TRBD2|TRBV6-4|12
ASSRTSGKDTQY
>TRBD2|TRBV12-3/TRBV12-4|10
ASRPPRGRKF
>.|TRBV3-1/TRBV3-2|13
ASSQVLSDKNIQY
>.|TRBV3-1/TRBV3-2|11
ASSLAGRGTIY
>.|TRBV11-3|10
ASSYSGSPLH
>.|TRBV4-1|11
ASSQGPGYGYT
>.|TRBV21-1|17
ASPYSGTGGYFETDTQY
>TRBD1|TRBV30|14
AWREDRGSRNYGYT
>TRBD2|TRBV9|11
ASTGRGKNIQY
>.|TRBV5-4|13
ASSFHAAASETQY
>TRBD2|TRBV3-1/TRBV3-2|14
ASRRPSGRDTGELF
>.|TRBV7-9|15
ASSLGASGLGGDTQY
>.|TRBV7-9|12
ASSLVLEPNEQF
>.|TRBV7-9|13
ASSPRGTARTEQF
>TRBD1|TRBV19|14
ASSALTGGANTEAF
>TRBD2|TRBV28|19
ASSLAGTSGGQPSSTDTQY
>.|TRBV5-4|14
ASSSNPGGRNQPQH
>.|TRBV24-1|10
ATSDGVTEAF
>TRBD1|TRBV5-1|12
ASSTGQGDQPQH
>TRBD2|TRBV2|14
ASSEVGLAGANEQF
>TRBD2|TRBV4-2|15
ASSQDSGRGVKNIQY
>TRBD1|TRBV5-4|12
ASKPGQEIYEQY
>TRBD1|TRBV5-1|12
ASSFRDRGTEAF
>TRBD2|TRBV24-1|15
ATSTSGSRGVGGELF
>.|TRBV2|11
ASSVDSNEKLF
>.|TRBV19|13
ASSISGRGQETQY
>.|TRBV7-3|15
ASSLNRPGVGNNEQF
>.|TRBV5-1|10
ASSLGGYGYT
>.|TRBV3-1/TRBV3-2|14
ASSQGPPGIGAEAF
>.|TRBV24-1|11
ATSDSPREEQY
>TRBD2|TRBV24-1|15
ATSDTGTSGGLNEQF
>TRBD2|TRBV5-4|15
ASSLRAGGGSYNEQF
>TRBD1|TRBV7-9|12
ASSLDQGEDGYT
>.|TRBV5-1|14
ASSLGTGRGNQPQH
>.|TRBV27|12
ASSLGGGWAGYT
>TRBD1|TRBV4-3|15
ASSQGPQGASTDTQY
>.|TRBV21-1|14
ASSPCWDRDDYEQY
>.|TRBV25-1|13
ASSDTSTGDNEQF
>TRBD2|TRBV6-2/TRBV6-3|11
ASSGLAGNIQY
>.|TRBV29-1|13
SVEDIQRPTGELF
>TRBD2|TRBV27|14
ASSRGGMSRVYEQY
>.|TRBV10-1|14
ASSEDQGRLCYGYT
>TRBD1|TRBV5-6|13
ASTRFPGQGFEQY
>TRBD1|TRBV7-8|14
ASSMPGQGYTGELF
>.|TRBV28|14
ASSSPPQRLDTEAF
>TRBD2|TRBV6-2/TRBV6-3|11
ASSWTRGETQY